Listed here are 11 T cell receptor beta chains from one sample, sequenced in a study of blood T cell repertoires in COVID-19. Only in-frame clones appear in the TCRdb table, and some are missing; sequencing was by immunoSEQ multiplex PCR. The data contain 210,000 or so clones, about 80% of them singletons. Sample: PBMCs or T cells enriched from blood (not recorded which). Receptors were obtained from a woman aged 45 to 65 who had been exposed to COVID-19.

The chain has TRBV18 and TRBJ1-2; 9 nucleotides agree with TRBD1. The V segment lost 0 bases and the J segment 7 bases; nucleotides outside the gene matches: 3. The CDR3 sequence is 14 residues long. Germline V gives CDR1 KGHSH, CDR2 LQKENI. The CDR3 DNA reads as TGTGCCAGCTCACCACCAGGGACAGGGAGTGGCTACACCTTC. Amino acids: CASSPPGTGSGYTF.

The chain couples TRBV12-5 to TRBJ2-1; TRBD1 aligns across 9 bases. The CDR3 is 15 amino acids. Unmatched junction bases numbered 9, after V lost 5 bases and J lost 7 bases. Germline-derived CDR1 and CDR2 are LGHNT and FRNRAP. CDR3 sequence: CASGAGQGDNNEQFF. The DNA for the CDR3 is TGTGCTAGTGGTGCGGGACAGGGCGATAATAATGAGCAGTTCTTC.

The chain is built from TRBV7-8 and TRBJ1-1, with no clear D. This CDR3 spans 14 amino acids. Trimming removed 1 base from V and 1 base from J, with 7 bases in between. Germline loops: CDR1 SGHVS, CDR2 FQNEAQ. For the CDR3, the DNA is TGTGCCAGCAGCTTAGGGGAGGGGAACACTGAAGCTTTCTTT. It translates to CASSLGEGNTEAFF.

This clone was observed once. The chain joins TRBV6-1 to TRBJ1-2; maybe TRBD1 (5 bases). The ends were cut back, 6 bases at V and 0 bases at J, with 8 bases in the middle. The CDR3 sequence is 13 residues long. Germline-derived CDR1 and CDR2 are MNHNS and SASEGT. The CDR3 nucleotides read TGTGCCAGCAGGGACAACCCTAACTATGGCTACACCTTC. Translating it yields CASRDNPNYGYTF.

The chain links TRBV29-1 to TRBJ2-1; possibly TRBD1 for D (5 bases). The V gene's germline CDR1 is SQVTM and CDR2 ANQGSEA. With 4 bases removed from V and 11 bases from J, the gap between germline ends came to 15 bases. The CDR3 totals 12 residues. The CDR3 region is CSVGTTGGQQFF. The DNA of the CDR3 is TGCAGCGTTGGGACAACGGGCGGTCAGCAGTTCTTC.

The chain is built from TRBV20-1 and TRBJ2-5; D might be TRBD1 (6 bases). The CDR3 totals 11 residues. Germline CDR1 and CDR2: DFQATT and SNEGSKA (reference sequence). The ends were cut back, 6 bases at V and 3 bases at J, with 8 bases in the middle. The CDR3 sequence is CSAWTEETQYF. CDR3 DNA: TGCAGTGCATGGACAGAAGAGACCCAGTACTTC.

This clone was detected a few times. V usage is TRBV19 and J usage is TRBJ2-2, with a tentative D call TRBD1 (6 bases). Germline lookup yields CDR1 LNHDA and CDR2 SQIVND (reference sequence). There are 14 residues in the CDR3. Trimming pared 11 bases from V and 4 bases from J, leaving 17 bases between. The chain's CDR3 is CACRSRGSTGELFF. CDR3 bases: TGTGCCTGCCGAAGTAGGGGGTCCACCGGGGAGCTGTTTTTT.

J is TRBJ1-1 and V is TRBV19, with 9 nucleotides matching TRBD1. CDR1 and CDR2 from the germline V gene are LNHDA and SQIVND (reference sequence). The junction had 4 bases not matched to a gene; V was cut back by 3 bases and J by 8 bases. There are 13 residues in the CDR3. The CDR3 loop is CASSMGQGTEAFF. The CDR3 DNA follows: TGTGCCAGTAGTATGGGACAGGGAACCGAAGCTTTCTTT.

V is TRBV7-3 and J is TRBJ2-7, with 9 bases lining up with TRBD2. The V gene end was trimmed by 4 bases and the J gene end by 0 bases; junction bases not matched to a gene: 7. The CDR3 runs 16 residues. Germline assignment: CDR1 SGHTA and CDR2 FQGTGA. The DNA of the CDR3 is TGTGCCAGCAGCTCAGATAGCGGGGGAAGCTCCTACGAGCAGTACTTC. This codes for CASSSDSGGSSYEQYF.

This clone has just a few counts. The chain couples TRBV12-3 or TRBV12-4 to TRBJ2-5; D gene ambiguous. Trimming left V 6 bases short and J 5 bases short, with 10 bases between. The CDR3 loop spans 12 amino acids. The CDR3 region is CASRTSRETQYF. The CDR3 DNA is TGTGCCAGCAGGACTTCGCGGGAGACCCAGTACTTC.

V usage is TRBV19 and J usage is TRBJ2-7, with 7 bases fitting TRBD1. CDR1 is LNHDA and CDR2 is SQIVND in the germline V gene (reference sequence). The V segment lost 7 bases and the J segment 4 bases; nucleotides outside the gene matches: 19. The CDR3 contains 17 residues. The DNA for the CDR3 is TGTGCCAGTACCCCGACAGGGTCGCAGCCCTTGGGGTACGAGCAGTACTTC. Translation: CASTPTGSQPLGYEQYF. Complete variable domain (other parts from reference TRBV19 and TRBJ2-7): DGGITQSPKYLFRKEGQNVTLSCEQNLNHDAMYWYRQDPGQGLRLIYYSQIVNDFQKGDIAEGYSVSREKKESFPLTVTSAQKNPTAFYLCASTPTGSQPLGYEQYFGPGTRLTVT.